This TCR beta chain was sequenced for a study of spatial heterogeneity in lung cancer. Described time point: sample taken at primary tumor resection. Whole RNA, isolated from tumor, nontumor lung or frozen PBMC, was sequenced without prior sorting. The CDR3 runs 14 residues. V gave up 3 bases and J gave up 1 base, with 11 bases separating them. Germline V lookup: CDR1 DFQATT, CDR2 SNEGSKA (reference sequence). Individually, TCR cDNA molecules were each labelled with a unique molecular identifier. TCRdb re-derived calls from the 5' RACE reads in MiXCR, one entry per CDR3 protein. This sample has more than 2,000 distinct CDR3 sequences; about 4.5% occur once, and the top ten carry approximately 27%. This clonotype was seen at least ten times.

The chain employs TRBV20-1 and TRBJ2-3, with a weak D call TRBD2 (7 bases). This TCR came from a female donor with early-stage non-small cell lung cancer. This specimen was normal lung tissue next to the tumor, taken at surgery. CDR3 bases: TGCAGTGCTAGGAGGGAGGGGGGCACAGATACGCAGTATTTT. It specifies CSARREGGTDTQYF.